The clone carrying this T cell receptor (beta chain) was detected ten times or more. The antigen remains undetermined. CDR1 and CDR2 from the germline V gene are MNHEY and SVGAGI. Trimming took 6 bases from V and 0 from J; bases not matched to a gene: 7. The CDR3 totals 16 residues. This record belongs to a study of neurological immune-mediated disorders. Synthesis of cDNA used 5'RACE (with 10-nucleotide random UMIs). Every sequencing run produced over 170 million TCR-beta sequences that came from 15-18 subjects. From the 5' RACE reads, TCRdb called clonotypes with MiXCR, one entry per CDR3 protein. The table records roughly 32,000 distinct CDR3 sequences, more than 14% of them present only once. Overall study results and limits: Expanded clones shared no identical CDR3 amino acid sequences across subjects, which suggested private TCR-beta repertoires in all groups.

This sequence joins TRBV6-5 and TRBJ2-2, with 7 bases lining up with TRBD2. The TCR originated in a man between 65 and 85 years old in good health. Sequenced input: PBMCs. The CDR3 loop reads CASRRGLLANTGELFF. The CDR3 coding sequence is TGTGCCAGCAGAAGGGGACTACTTGCGAACACCGGGGAGCTGTTTTTT.